This T cell receptor beta chain came from a study of blood T cells in healthy people across ages. J lost 3 bases, V lost 5 bases, and 11 bases had no gene match. Germline V gives CDR1 MNHEY, CDR2 SMNVEV (reference sequence). CDR3 length equals 16 residues. Findings and limits, study-wide: Long-lived donors exceeded aged donors in naive CD4+ cells and diversity. In older individuals, TCR beta diversity per million T cells was lower, falling roughly linearly with age.

The authors ran a second PCR of about 7 to 11 cycles using a sample-barcoded 5' primer and a J-beta primer mix. A template-switch adaptor containing 12 random nucleotides labeled each cDNA molecule. TCRdb re-called the 5' RACE reads through MiXCR, storing one row per CDR3 protein. This sample carries about 1.8 million distinct CDR3 sequences, 49% of them seen once, and the ten largest clones take less than 2.5%. This clonotype was seen more than once but under ten times. The target antigen is unknown. This clonotype was obtained from a woman between 35 and 50 years old in good health. Sample: blood. This sequence joins TRBV27 and TRBJ2-7; 9 bases line up with TRBD1. This CDR3 reads CASSTYRGRRIYEQYF. CDR3 nucleotides: TGTGCCAGCAGTACCTACAGGGGGCGACGAATCTACGAGCAGTACTTC.